A selection of T cell receptor beta chains follows, all from one sample in a study of blood T cell repertoires in COVID-19. Here immunoSEQ multiplex PCR was the method, and the copy in TCRdb shows in-frame clones only, minus some. The table records around 71,000 clones, around 80% of them present only once. Sequencing used peripheral blood. All receptors come from a woman older than 75 with active or convalescent COVID-19. Each CDR3 is given with its conserved first and last residue. A D gene is named only where the DNA matches it firmly. Rows give clone size only sometimes, using once, few, many, or a class for an expanded clone.

j_call: TRBJ1-4
v_call: TRBV29-1
clone_size: few
d_call: TRBD1
cdr3_aa: CSVAGQGVGEKLFF
cdr3_nt: TGCAGCGTTGCCGGACAGGGCGTAGGTGAAAAACTGTTTTTT

j_call: TRBJ2-2
v_call: TRBV14
clone_size: -
d_call: TRBD2
cdr3_aa: CASSQVASGHTGELFF
cdr3_nt: TGTGCCAGCAGCCAAGTGGCTAGCGGGCACACCGGGGAGCTGTTTTTT

j_call: TRBJ1-1
v_call: TRBV28
clone_size: -
d_call: -
cdr3_aa: CASSFPAGRDTEAFF
cdr3_nt: TGTGCCAGCAGTTTTCCCGCAGGGAGGGACACTGAAGCTTTCTTT

j_call: TRBJ2-2
v_call: TRBV12-5
clone_size: many
d_call: TRBD2
cdr3_aa: CASGLSAGGPPGELFF
cdr3_nt: TGTGCTAGTGGTTTGAGCGCGGGGGGGCCTCCCGGGGAGCTGTTTTTT

j_call: TRBJ2-1
v_call: TRBV6-5
clone_size: once
d_call: -
cdr3_aa: CAIRRGATYNEQFF
cdr3_nt: TGTGCCATACGACGGGGAGCGACCTACAATGAGCAGTTCTTC

j_call: TRBJ2-4
v_call: TRBV3-1/TRBV3-2
clone_size: -
d_call: -
cdr3_aa: CASSLDKHSKNIQYF
cdr3_nt: TGTGCCAGCAGCCTAGATAAACACAGCAAAAACATTCAGTACTTC

j_call: TRBJ2-5
v_call: TRBV27
clone_size: -
d_call: TRBD1
cdr3_aa: CASSLSVRGGKETQYF
cdr3_nt: TGTGCCAGCAGTTTATCGGTCCGAGGGGGCAAAGAGACCCAGTACTTC

j_call: TRBJ2-5
v_call: TRBV5-1
clone_size: -
d_call: -
cdr3_aa: CASSLGTEQETQYF
cdr3_nt: TGCGCCAGCAGCTTGGGCACAGAGCAAGAGACCCAGTACTTC

j_call: TRBJ2-7
v_call: TRBV30
clone_size: -
d_call: -
cdr3_aa: CAWSVQGGSYEQYF
cdr3_nt: TGTGCCTGGAGTGTCCAGGGAGGCTCCTACGAGCAGTACTTC

j_call: TRBJ1-1
v_call: TRBV7-2
clone_size: -
d_call: TRBD1
cdr3_aa: CASSQLGGGLPEAFF
cdr3_nt: TGTGCCAGCAGCCAGTTAGGAGGGGGCTTGCCTGAAGCTTTCTTT

j_call: TRBJ2-2
v_call: TRBV10-1
clone_size: -
d_call: -
cdr3_aa: CASSPGSGELFF
cdr3_nt: TGCGCCAGCAGCCCAGGGTCCGGGGAGCTGTTTTTT

j_call: TRBJ2-3
v_call: TRBV9
clone_size: -
d_call: -
cdr3_aa: CASSPRAGTPDTQYF
cdr3_nt: TGTGCCAGCAGCCCCCGGGCAGGGACACCAGATACGCAGTATTTT

j_call: TRBJ1-2
v_call: TRBV2
clone_size: -
d_call: TRBD1
cdr3_aa: CASPGLTGQGEGYTF
cdr3_nt: TGTGCCAGCCCAGGACTTACAGGACAGGGGGAAGGCTACACCTTC

j_call: TRBJ2-7
v_call: TRBV29-1
clone_size: -
d_call: TRBD2
cdr3_aa: CSAAGTPGGEQYF
cdr3_nt: TGCAGCGCCGCCGGGACCCCCGGGGGGGAGCAGTACTTC

j_call: TRBJ1-1
v_call: TRBV12-3/TRBV12-4
clone_size: -
d_call: -
cdr3_aa: CASTRTTNTEAFF
cdr3_nt: TGTGCCAGCACCAGGACAACGAACACTGAAGCTTTCTTT

j_call: TRBJ1-2
v_call: TRBV19
clone_size: -
d_call: -
cdr3_aa: CASSHFRGGRGDYGYTF
cdr3_nt: TGTGCCAGTTCTCATTTTCGAGGGGGAAGAGGGGACTATGGCTACACCTTC

j_call: TRBJ1-4
v_call: TRBV11-2
clone_size: -
d_call: TRBD1
cdr3_aa: CASSLFGTGGEKLFF
cdr3_nt: TGTGCCAGCAGCTTATTCGGGACAGGGGGTGAAAAACTGTTTTTT

j_call: TRBJ2-5
v_call: TRBV5-1
clone_size: -
d_call: TRBD1
cdr3_aa: CASRNPETGEETQYF
cdr3_nt: TGCGCCAGCAGAAACCCCGAAACAGGGGAAGAGACCCAGTACTTC

j_call: TRBJ1-4
v_call: TRBV7-3
clone_size: -
d_call: TRBD1
cdr3_aa: CASSRDRNEKLFF
cdr3_nt: TGTGCCAGCAGCCGGGACAGGAATGAAAAACTGTTTTTT

j_call: TRBJ1-1
v_call: TRBV18
clone_size: -
d_call: -
cdr3_aa: CASSQGSGPNTEAFF
cdr3_nt: TGTGCCAGCTCACAAGGATCAGGGCCAAACACTGAAGCTTTCTTT

j_call: TRBJ2-1
v_call: TRBV7-2
clone_size: once
d_call: -
cdr3_aa: CASSFRLVGHSYNEQFF
cdr3_nt: TGTGCCAGCAGCTTCCGACTAGTGGGCCACTCCTACAATGAGCAGTTCTTC

j_call: TRBJ2-1
v_call: TRBV5-1
clone_size: -
d_call: -
cdr3_aa: CASTDPRNPYNEQFF
cdr3_nt: TGCGCCAGCACCGACCCTAGGAACCCCTACAATGAGCAGTTCTTC

j_call: TRBJ1-2
v_call: TRBV6-2/TRBV6-3
clone_size: -
d_call: -
cdr3_aa: CASSYPGSVSYTF
cdr3_nt: TGTGCCAGCAGTTACCCGGGGAGCGTAAGCTACACCTTC

j_call: TRBJ2-7
v_call: TRBV7-2
clone_size: -
d_call: TRBD1
cdr3_aa: CASSSGTGYEQYF
cdr3_nt: TGTGCCAGCAGTTCCGGGACAGGCTACGAGCAGTACTTC

j_call: TRBJ2-5
v_call: TRBV6-5
clone_size: -
d_call: -
cdr3_aa: CASSYWRGGTETQYF
cdr3_nt: TGTGCCAGCAGTTACTGGAGGGGAGGTACAGAGACCCAGTACTTC

j_call: TRBJ2-1
v_call: TRBV5-1
clone_size: -
d_call: TRBD1
cdr3_aa: CASSSLTGDNEQFF
cdr3_nt: TGCGCCAGCAGCTCCCTCACAGGGGACAATGAGCAGTTCTTC

j_call: TRBJ2-5
v_call: TRBV21-1
clone_size: -
d_call: -
cdr3_aa: CASSQRTAQETQYF
cdr3_nt: TGTGCCAGCAGCCAACGGACAGCCCAAGAGACCCAGTACTTC

j_call: TRBJ2-7
v_call: TRBV9
clone_size: -
d_call: TRBD2
cdr3_aa: CASSAHVAGGYEQYF
cdr3_nt: TGTGCCAGCAGCGCCCACGTAGCGGGGGGTTACGAGCAGTACTTC

j_call: TRBJ1-2
v_call: TRBV3-1/TRBV3-2
clone_size: once
d_call: TRBD1
cdr3_aa: CASSLQGGYGYTF
cdr3_nt: TGTGCCAGCAGTCTTCAGGGGGGATATGGCTACACCTTC

j_call: TRBJ1-3
v_call: TRBV7-6
clone_size: -
d_call: -
cdr3_aa: CASSPVPTGGNTIYF
cdr3_nt: TGTGCCAGCAGCCCCGTCCCCACGGGTGGAAACACCATATATTTT

j_call: TRBJ2-1
v_call: TRBV6-4
clone_size: few
d_call: TRBD2
cdr3_aa: CASSDVAGSYNEQFF
cdr3_nt: TGTGCCAGCAGTGACGTAGCGGGCTCCTACAATGAGCAGTTCTTC

j_call: TRBJ2-7
v_call: TRBV5-1
clone_size: -
d_call: TRBD2
cdr3_aa: CASRRGLADTYEQYF
cdr3_nt: TGCGCCAGCAGGAGAGGCCTAGCGGATACCTACGAGCAGTACTTC